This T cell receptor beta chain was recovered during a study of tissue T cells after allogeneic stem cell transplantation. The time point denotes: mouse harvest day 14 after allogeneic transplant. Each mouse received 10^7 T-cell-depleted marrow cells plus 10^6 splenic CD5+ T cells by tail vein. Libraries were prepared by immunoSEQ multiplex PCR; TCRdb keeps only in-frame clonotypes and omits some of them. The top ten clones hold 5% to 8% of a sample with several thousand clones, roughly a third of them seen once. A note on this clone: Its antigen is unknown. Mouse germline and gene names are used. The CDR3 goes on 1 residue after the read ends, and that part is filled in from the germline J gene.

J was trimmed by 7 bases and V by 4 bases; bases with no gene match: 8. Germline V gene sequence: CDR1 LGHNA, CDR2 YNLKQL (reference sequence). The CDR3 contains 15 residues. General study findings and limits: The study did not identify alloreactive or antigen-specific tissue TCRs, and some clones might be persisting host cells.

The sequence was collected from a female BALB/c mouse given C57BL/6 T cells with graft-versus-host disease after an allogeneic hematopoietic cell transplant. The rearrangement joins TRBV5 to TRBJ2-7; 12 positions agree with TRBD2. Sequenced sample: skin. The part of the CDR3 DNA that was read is TGTGCCAGCAGCCCCCGGGACTGGGGGGCGCCGGAACAGTAC. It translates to CASSPRDWGAPEQY. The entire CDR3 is CASSPRDWGAPEQYF.